The 21 T cell receptor beta chains in this list originate from one sample, sequenced in a study of blood T cells in healthy people across ages (dated by TCRdb to about 2015). Receptor libraries were prepared by 5' RACE. TCRdb records Illumina HiSeq 2500 as the sequencer. A second roughly 6 to 11 cycle PCR used a sample-barcoded 5' primer and a J-beta primer mix. The raw public data were reprocessed by TCRdb itself: fastp quality trimming at Q25, MiXCR clonotype calling, in-frame beta chains only. Rows with a matching CDR3 protein are joined into one entry that keeps the most common DNA and genes. For this sample the table gives fewer than 700,000 distinct CDR3 sequences, of which less than 60% were detected only once. Around 25% of the sample is taken by the ten largest. The sample consisted of blood. The origin of the receptors is a man at least 80 years old in good health.

The V call is TRBV29-1, the J call TRBJ1-4; 10 nucleotides align to TRBD1. J lost 5 bases, V lost 6 bases, and 6 bases had no gene match. The CDR3 extends over 14 amino acids. CDR1 is SQVTM, CDR2 ANQGSEA, per germline. CDR3 coding DNA: TGCAGCGTCCAACCGGGACAGGGGAATGAAAAACTGTTTTTT. It yields the protein CSVQPGQGNEKLFF.

The rearrangement uses TRBV18 and TRBJ2-7; D may be TRBD2 (5 bases). V was shortened by 1 base and J by 3 bases, with 10 bases between the two germline ends. The CDR3 runs to 14 residues. CDR1 is KGHSH and CDR2 is LQKENI in the germline V gene. The CDR3 DNA follows: TGTGCCAGCTCACCACGGCGGGTGCTCTACGAGCAGTACTTC. It is translated as CASSPRRVLYEQYF.

This chain links TRBV20-1 with TRBJ2-1; D may be TRBD1 (6 bases). This CDR3 has 14 amino acids. Germline V gives CDR1 DFQATT, CDR2 SNEGSKA (reference sequence). The ends were cut back, 3 bases at V and 5 bases at J, with 14 bases in the middle. The CDR3 sequence is CSASRGRRDNEQFF. The CDR3 nucleotides are TGCAGTGCTAGCAGGGGCCGGCGCGACAATGAGCAGTTCTTC.

In its sample, this clonotype was seen a few times. The chain joins TRBV9 to TRBJ2-1; D remains unclear. The germline V gene encodes CDR1 SGDLS and CDR2 YYNGEE. V lost 0 bases to trimming and J lost 4 bases, with 8 bases between them. CDR3 length: 14 amino acids. The chain's CDR3 is CASSVAAIYNEQFF. DNA of the CDR3: TGTGCCAGCAGCGTAGCCGCTATATACAATGAGCAGTTCTTC.

This chain connects TRBV7-9 to TRBJ2-2, with D perhaps matching TRBD1 (6 bases). Germline assignment: CDR1 SEHNR and CDR2 FQNEAQ (reference sequence). V dropped 8 bases and J dropped 0 bases, with 19 bases sitting between them. The CDR3 is made up of 17 amino acids. CDR3 in amino acids: CASPSSVDRSNTGELFF. CDR3 in DNA: TGTGCCAGCCCAAGTTCGGTCGACAGGTCGAACACCGGGGAGCTGTTTTTT.

CDR3 region: CSAIIPGRTNSPLHF. CDR3 nucleotide sequence: TGCAGTGCTATAATACCGGGACGGACCAATTCACCCCTCCACTTT. The gene calls are TRBV20-1 and TRBJ1-6, with D possibly matching TRBD1 (5 bases). V was trimmed by 4 bases and J by 7 bases, leaving 17 bases between them. The CDR3 length is 15 residues. The germline gives CDR1 DFQATT, CDR2 SNEGSKA (reference sequence).

V gene TRBV7-9 combines with J gene TRBJ1-4; no firm D call. This CDR3 has 14 amino acids. Germline-derived CDR1 and CDR2 are SEHNR and FQNEAQ (reference sequence). V gave up 5 bases and J gave up 8 bases, with 15 bases separating them. The CDR3 spells CASSVSTTEEKLFF. The DNA for the CDR3 is TGTGCCAGCAGCGTAAGTACAACGGAGGAAAAACTGTTTTTT.

With respect to this clonotype: This sequence may be a read error, since a much larger clone differs from it by one base. The chain has TRBV6-1 and TRBJ2-1; D remains ambiguous. The end of the DNA is better explained by TRBJ2-7, so the J call may be wrong. There are 17 residues in the CDR3. CDR1 MNHNS and CDR2 SASEGT come from the germline V gene. DNA for the CDR3: TGTGCCAGCAGACCCACTCTAGGTCGAAGCTCCTACAATGAGCAGTACTTC. This gives the protein CASRPTLGRSSYNEQYF.

This clonotype is a singleton in its sample. The rearrangement links TRBV20-1 to TRBJ1-3; 7 bases map to TRBD1. The germline gives CDR1 DFQATT, CDR2 SNEGSKA (reference sequence). This CDR3 is 13 amino acids long. V shed 6 bases and J 3 bases; nucleotides not matched to a gene: 5. CDR3 nucleotide sequence: TGCAGTGCAGAGACAGGGATTGGAAACACCATATATTTT. Translated: CSAETGIGNTIYF.

This clonotype was picked up a small number of times. The chain is built from TRBV30 and TRBJ2-7, with a tentative D call TRBD2 (7 bases). CDR3 length equals 15 residues. CDR1 is GTSNPN, CDR2 SVGIG, per germline (reference sequence). Trimming left V 5 bases short and J 0 bases short, with 17 bases between. CDR3 protein: CAWGLGGLSSYEQYF. Here the CDR3 DNA reads TGTGCCTGGGGCCTGGGGGGGCTCAGCTCCTACGAGCAGTACTTC.

This chain connects TRBV11-2 to TRBJ2-1, with 7 bases lining up with TRBD2. The CDR3 contains 16 residues. Germline CDR1 is SGHAT and CDR2 is FQNNGV. Germline trimming cut 5 bases from V and 0 bases from J; bases unmatched to any gene: 7. In DNA form, the CDR3 reads TGTGCCAGCAGCACCCGGGGAGGGAGCTCCTACAATGAGCAGTTCTTC. As protein: CASSTRGGSSYNEQFF.

The rearrangement uses TRBV9 and TRBJ2-5, with a tentative D call TRBD2 (6 bases). This CDR3 spans 16 amino acids. Germline V gives CDR1 SGDLS, CDR2 YYNGEE. V was trimmed by 1 base and J by 5 bases, leaving 18 bases between them. The CDR3 DNA reads as TGTGCCAGCAGCGTACTTGGCGGGACCGCTTCGGAGACCCAGTACTTC. Amino acid sequence: CASSVLGGTASETQYF.

This clonotype was seen repeatedly, ten times or more. The V gene is TRBV6-6, the J gene TRBJ1-5; maybe TRBD1 (5 bases). The CDR3 has 14 amino acids. From germline, CDR1 is MNHNY and CDR2 SVGAGI (reference sequence). V shed 3 bases and J shed 7 bases, with 13 bases lying between them. For the CDR3, the DNA is TGTGCCAGCAGTTATGGCAGGGACGAACAGCCCCAGCATTTT. This sequence encodes CASSYGRDEQPQHF.

The table lists this clonotype with a few counts. For the CDR3, the DNA is TGTGCCATCAGTGAACAGGGACAAGAGACCCAGTACTTC. Translated: CAISEQGQETQYF. The gene calls are TRBV10-3 and TRBJ2-5; weak D call: TRBD1 (6 bases). Trimming pared 3 bases from V and 2 bases from J, leaving 7 bases between. Germline CDR1 is ENHRY and CDR2 is SYGVKD. This CDR3 has 13 residues.

There are many counts of this clonotype. The chain is built from TRBV6-5 and TRBJ1-1, with D tentatively TRBD1 (5 bases). Germline assignment: CDR1 MNHEY and CDR2 SVGAGI. V was clipped by 6 bases and J by 1 base, with 12 bases between them. The CDR3 covers 14 residues. The CDR3 sequence is CASRSAGGNTEAFF. CDR3 coding DNA: TGTGCCAGCAGGTCGGCGGGGGGGAACACTGAAGCTTTCTTT.

In its sample, this clonotype was seen a few times. The rearrangement joins TRBV6-2 or TRBV6-3 to TRBJ2-7, with a possible D match to TRBD1 (6 bases). Per the germline V gene, CDR1 is MNHEY and CDR2 is SVGEGT. The CDR3 is 14 residues long. V was pared by 7 bases and J by 1 base, with 14 bases between. The CDR3 protein is CASIDRFVSYEQYF. The CDR3, as DNA: TGTGCCAGCATCGACAGGTTTGTTTCCTACGAGCAGTACTTC.

V is TRBV5-1 and J is TRBJ2-7, with D possibly being TRBD2 (6 bases). CDR3 length equals 12 residues. Looked up from germline, CDR1 is SGHRS and CDR2 is YFSETQ. Trimming stripped 6 bases from V and 4 bases from J, with 11 bases between. DNA for the CDR3: TGCGCCAGCAACTCGGGGGTTTACGAGCAGTACTTC. Translation gives CASNSGVYEQYF.

In this sample, this clonotype turned up a few times. V is TRBV7-2 and J is TRBJ1-4, with 7 bases matching TRBD1. The germline CDR1 and CDR2 sequences are SGHTA and FQGNSA. This CDR3 is 15 amino acids long. J was trimmed by 5 bases and V by 3 bases; bases with no gene match: 6. The CDR3 sequence: CASSFSGTVNEKLFF. CDR3 nucleotides: TGTGCCAGCAGCTTCTCCGGGACAGTCAATGAAAAACTGTTTTTT.

The chain uses TRBV28 and TRBJ1-2; TRBD1 matches 8 bases. The CDR3 covers 14 residues. With 6 bases clipped from V and 5 bases from J, the junction kept 8 bases outside the gene matches. The V gene's germline CDR1 is MDHEN and CDR2 SYDVKM. CDR3 sequence: CASRPTGGGYGYTF. CDR3 in DNA: TGTGCCAGCAGGCCTACAGGGGGAGGATATGGCTACACCTTC.

This clonotype has a handful of counts. The rearrangement uses TRBV27 and TRBJ2-7, with TRBD1 identical over 9 bases. Germline assignment: CDR1 MNHEY and CDR2 SMNVEV (reference sequence). The CDR3 has 13 residues. Trimming removed 3 bases from V and 6 bases from J; junction bases left unmatched: 3. CDR3 residues: CASSFRDRVEQYF. DNA for the CDR3: TGTGCCAGCAGTTTCCGGGACAGGGTCGAGCAGTACTTC.

This clonotype was observed a handful of times. V and J are TRBV5-1 and TRBJ1-6; 8 nucleotides agree with TRBD1. Germline V gene data show CDR1 as SGHRS and CDR2 as YFSETQ. The CDR3 sequence is 16 residues long. V was clipped by 2 bases and J by 8 bases; unmatched bases: 9. In DNA form, the CDR3 reads TGCGCCAGCAGCTTCTTCGGACAGGGAAGGGATTCACCCCTCCACTTT. Translation gives CASSFFGQGRDSPLHF.